These 31 T cell receptor beta chains came from one sample sequenced in a study of blood T cell repertoires in COVID-19. TCRdb's copy holds only in-frame clones and misses some; the assay was immunoSEQ multiplex PCR. The sample has fewer than 250,000 clones, roughly 80% seen once. Sample: PBMCs or T cells enriched from blood (not recorded which). Receptors were obtained from a woman aged 40 to 50 who had been exposed to COVID-19.

This rearrangement joins TRBV6-4 to TRBJ1-5, with D uncertain. Germline CDR1 reads MRHNA; CDR2 reads SNTAGT. V lost 4 bases and J lost 1, with 5 bases in between. The CDR3 length is 13 residues. The CDR3 sequence is CASSVQSNQPQHF. The CDR3 coding sequence is TGTGCCAGCAGTGTACAGAGCAATCAGCCCCAGCATTTT.

The V call is TRBV4-2, the J call TRBJ2-5, with TRBD1 matching 8 bases. V dropped 3 bases and J dropped 1; count of bases not matched to a gene: 4. Germline V gene sequence: CDR1 LGHNA, CDR2 YNFKEQ. The CDR3 extends over 15 amino acids. CDR3: CASSHGTGPQETQYF. Here the CDR3 DNA reads TGTGCCAGCAGCCACGGGACAGGACCCCAAGAGACCCAGTACTTC.

The J gene is TRBJ1-2, the V gene TRBV28; 8 bases map to TRBD1. This CDR3 contains 15 residues. J lost 4 bases, V lost 2 bases, and 6 bases had no gene match. Germline loops: CDR1 MDHEN, CDR2 SYDVKM. CDR3: CASSLPGGSGYGYTF. In DNA form, the CDR3 reads TGTGCCAGCAGTTTACCAGGGGGCTCCGGCTATGGCTACACCTTC.

Only a few counts were recorded for this clone. This sequence joins TRBV6-1 and TRBJ1-1; 7 nucleotides line up with TRBD1. The V and J ends lost 4 bases and 7 bases, in that order; junction bases with no gene match: 18. CDR1 and CDR2 from the germline V gene are MNHNS and SASEGT. The CDR3 covers 17 residues. CDR3 DNA: TGTGCCAGCAGTGCATCCTATTCCGGACAGGTGGTTGGTGAAGCTTTCTTT. This encodes CASSASYSGQVVGEAFF.

V and J are TRBV18 and TRBJ2-6; D is ambiguous. The CDR3 length is 16 residues. The V and J ends lost 3 bases and 1 base respectively, with 10 bases between them. Germline values: CDR1 KGHSH, CDR2 LQKENI. The DNA for the CDR3 is TGTGCCAGCTCACCCTCCGGGTCGTCTGGGGCCAACGTCCTGACTTTC. Translating gives CASSPSGSSGANVLTF.

This clone turned up a few times. The V and J genes are TRBV27 and TRBJ2-1; 10 bases are shared with TRBD2. The CDR3 runs to 15 residues. Germline CDR1 reads MNHEY; CDR2 reads SMNVEV (reference sequence). V lost 6 bases to trimming and J lost 2 bases; unmatched junction nucleotides: 4. The CDR3 bases are TGTGCCAGCAGGAAAAGCGGGGGGGCCTACAATGAGCAGTTCTTC. The encoded protein is CASRKSGGAYNEQFF.

The chain links TRBV27 to TRBJ2-7, with D perhaps TRBD1 (6 bases). CDR1 is MNHEY, CDR2 SMNVEV, per germline (reference sequence). This CDR3 has 15 residues. Trimming removed 3 bases from V and 5 bases from J, with 17 bases in between. The CDR3 here is CASSFYPQGHHEQYF. The DNA for the CDR3 is TGTGCCAGCAGTTTCTACCCACAGGGACACCACGAGCAGTACTTC.

The chain recombines TRBV11-1 with TRBJ1-1; 9 bases fit TRBD1. The CDR3 contains 15 residues. In germline, CDR1 is SGHAT, CDR2 FQDESV (reference sequence). The junction had 5 bases not matched to a gene; V was cut back by 4 bases and J by 2 bases. The CDR3 region has the DNA TGTGCCAGCAGCTATGGGGACAGGGAAAACACTGAAGCTTTCTTT. This translates into CASSYGDRENTEAFF.

This chain connects TRBV6-6 to TRBJ1-1, with a possible D match to TRBD1 (6 bases). The CDR3 spans 14 residues. The germline V and J ends were trimmed by 2 bases and 3 bases, with 10 bases remaining between them. Germline-derived CDR1 and CDR2 are MNHNY and SVGAGI (reference sequence). CDR3 nucleotides: TGTGCCAGCAGTTACCAGGGGAGGGACACTGAAGCTTTCTTT. Protein sequence: CASSYQGRDTEAFF.

Here the CDR3 reads CAISDGTGGADSPLHF. The CDR3 DNA is TGTGCCATCAGTGATGGGACAGGGGGCGCTGATTCACCCCTCCACTTT. This chain joins TRBV10-3 and TRBJ1-6, with TRBD1 identical over 12 bases. CDR1 and CDR2 from the germline V gene are ENHRY and SYGVKD. The trim removed 3 bases at V and 8 bases at J, leaving 5 bases unmatched. CDR3 size: 16 residues.

The V gene is TRBV10-3, the J gene TRBJ2-1, with 7 bases lining up with TRBD1. This CDR3 comprises 14 residues. The J segment lost 8 bases and the V segment lost 6 bases, leaving 10 bases of the junction unmatched. Germline CDR1 reads ENHRY; CDR2 reads SYGVKD. The CDR3 loop reads CAISFDRVGDEQFF. CDR3 bases: TGTGCCATCAGCTTTGACAGGGTCGGAGATGAGCAGTTCTTC.

The gene calls are TRBV11-1 and TRBJ2-1, with 8 bases matching TRBD2. Looked up from germline, CDR1 is SGHAT and CDR2 is FQDESV (reference sequence). The junction had 5 bases not matched to a gene; V was cut back by 5 bases and J by 2 bases. There are 15 residues in the CDR3. CDR3 nucleotides: TGTGCCAGCAGCCTGCGGGGGGAAACCTACAATGAGCAGTTCTTC. Translation: CASSLRGETYNEQFF.

This clone was recorded only once. This rearrangement joins TRBV5-1 to TRBJ1-1; D ambiguous. Looked up from germline, CDR1 is SGHRS and CDR2 is YFSETQ. V was trimmed by 0 bases and J by 5 bases, leaving 11 bases between them. The CDR3 spans 14 residues. In DNA, the CDR3 is TGCGCCAGCAGCTTGGAAGGTTCGGGGACTGAAGCTTTCTTT. Its translation: CASSLEGSGTEAFF.

A single count supports this clone. DNA for the CDR3: TGTGCCAGCAGCCCGACGGGAAACACTGAAGCTTTCTTT. Its protein is CASSPTGNTEAFF. The chain recombines TRBV9 with TRBJ1-1; D is unresolved. V shed 4 bases and J shed 2 bases, with 9 bases lying between them. The CDR3 is 13 residues long. Germline-derived CDR1 and CDR2 are SGDLS and YYNGEE.

V usage is TRBV5-6 and J usage is TRBJ1-4; 8 nucleotides line up with TRBD1. Germline values: CDR1 SGHDT, CDR2 YYEEEE. The J segment lost 7 bases and the V segment lost 4 bases, leaving 9 bases of the junction unmatched. The CDR3 has 15 residues. The CDR3 DNA reads as TGTGCCAGCAGCCTGGGCCAGGGGGCGGGTGAAAAACTGTTTTTT. This sequence encodes CASSLGQGAGEKLFF.

This chain connects TRBV5-1 to TRBJ1-3; TRBD1 matches 7 bases. This CDR3 region has 18 residues. Losses at the gene ends were 2 bases for V and 4 bases for J; bases not matched to a gene: 15. Looked up from germline, CDR1 is SGHRS and CDR2 is YFSETQ. The CDR3 DNA is TGCGCCAGCAGCTTCGGGACAGTCGGACCCACGACGGGAAACACCATATATTTT. Amino acid sequence: CASSFGTVGPTTGNTIYF.

The chain is built from TRBV18 and TRBJ2-7, with 10 bases aligning to TRBD1. The germline V gene has CDR1 KGHSH and CDR2 LQKENI. This CDR3 has 15 amino acids. V trimming: 1 base; J trimming: 3 bases; junction bases outside the gene matches: 3. The CDR3 loop is CASSPLGQGGYEQYF. CDR3 DNA sequence: TGTGCCAGCTCACCACTCGGACAGGGGGGCTACGAGCAGTACTTC. Combining the CDR3 with reference TRBV18 and TRBJ2-7 gives the whole variable domain NAGVMQNPRHLVRRRGQEARLRCSPMKGHSHVYWYRQLPEEGLKFMVYLQKENIIDESGMPKERFSAEFPKEGPSILRIQQVVRGDSAAYFCASSPLGQGGYEQYFGPGTRLTVT.

The count of this clone is one. The rearrangement joins TRBV27 to TRBJ1-2, with D possibly TRBD1 on 6 matching bases. The V gene's germline CDR1 is MNHEY and CDR2 SMNVEV (reference sequence). The CDR3 extends over 14 amino acids. Trimming took 2 bases from V and 2 from J, leaving 9 bases between them. CDR3 region: CASSLQGMNYGYTF. In DNA form, the CDR3 reads TGTGCCAGCAGTTTACAGGGGATGAACTATGGCTACACCTTC.

The chain has TRBV10-3 and TRBJ2-7; TRBD2 aligns across 12 bases. This CDR3 comprises 13 residues. The trim removed 8 bases at V and 6 bases at J, leaving 5 bases unmatched. Germline V gene data show CDR1 as ENHRY and CDR2 as SYGVKD. Here the CDR3 DNA reads TGTGCCATCGGTACTAGCGGGGGGCGCGAGCAGTACTTC. Amino acids: CAIGTSGGREQYF.

The count of this clone is one. This chain uses TRBV7-9 with TRBJ1-6, with D maybe TRBD1 (6 bases). The CDR3 spans 15 residues. Germline V gene lookup returns CDR1 SEHNR and CDR2 FQNEAQ (reference sequence). V was pared by 3 bases and J by 7 bases, with 13 bases between. CDR3 in DNA: TGTGCCAGCAGCTTGGGGGCAGAGGAGAATTCACCCCTCCACTTT. Protein sequence: CASSLGAEENSPLHF.

In DNA form, the CDR3 reads TGTGCCAGCAGTTACCCACAGGGGGTTTATGGCTACACCTTC. Protein product: CASSYPQGVYGYTF. V usage is TRBV6-5 and J usage is TRBJ1-2; 8 nucleotides match TRBD1. This CDR3 spans 14 amino acids. Germline V gives CDR1 MNHEY, CDR2 SVGAGI. The junction had 4 bases not matched to a gene; V was cut back by 2 bases and J by 5 bases.

The rearrangement links TRBV18 to TRBJ2-1, with a tentative D call TRBD2 (6 bases). The germline V gene encodes CDR1 KGHSH and CDR2 LQKENI. The CDR3 has 17 amino acids. V was shortened by 3 bases and J by 5 bases, with 20 bases between the two germline ends. The CDR3 nucleotides are TGTGCCAGCTCACCGAGTCAGGGACTTTTGACTCACAATGAGCAGTTCTTC. Amino acid sequence: CASSPSQGLLTHNEQFF.

The chain couples TRBV7-2 to TRBJ1-1; possibly TRBD1 for D (6 bases). Germline CDR1 SGHTA, CDR2 FQGNSA. V was clipped by 2 bases and J by 4 bases, with 8 bases between them. CDR3 length: 13 amino acids. The CDR3 protein is CASSLSRGTEAFF. In DNA form, the CDR3 reads TGTGCCAGCAGCTTATCCAGGGGCACTGAAGCTTTCTTT. Combining the CDR3 with reference TRBV7-2 and TRBJ1-1 gives the whole variable domain GAGVSQSPSNKVTEKGKDVELRCDPISGHTALYWYRQSLGQGLEFLIYFQGNSAPDKSGLPSDRFSAERTGGSVSTLTIQRTQQEDSAVYLCASSLSRGTEAFFGQGTRLTVV.

The genes are TRBV9 and TRBJ2-7; perhaps TRBD1 as D (6 bases). The CDR3 runs to 14 residues. Trimming cost V 4 bases and J 5 bases, with 16 bases left between them. In germline, CDR1 is SGDLS, CDR2 YYNGEE. The chain's CDR3 is CASSPQGLQHEQYF. CDR3 in DNA: TGTGCCAGCAGCCCACAGGGTTTGCAACACGAGCAGTACTTC.

The chain joins TRBV12-3 or TRBV12-4 to TRBJ1-2, with 10 bases matching TRBD1. After removal of 7 bases from V and 6 bases from J, the junction contained 5 bases not matched to a gene. The CDR3 is 13 amino acids. CDR3: CASTKTGGNGYTF. CDR3 in DNA: TGTGCCAGCACCAAGACAGGGGGCAATGGCTACACCTTC.

The V gene is TRBV6-2 or TRBV6-3, the J gene TRBJ1-4, with D hard to call. The V end lost 4 bases, the J end lost 0 bases, and 6 bases lay between the germline ends. The CDR3 loop spans 14 amino acids. Germline loops: CDR1 MNHEY, CDR2 SVGEGT. The CDR3 coding sequence is TGTGCCAGCAGTTTCGTCTCAACTAATGAAAAACTGTTTTTT. Protein product: CASSFVSTNEKLFF.

This chain links TRBV7-8 with TRBJ2-1, with 8 bases lining up with TRBD2. Germline V gene data show CDR1 as SGHVS and CDR2 as FQNEAQ. The ends lost 4 bases at V and 2 bases at J; junction bases unmatched: 7. This CDR3 spans 16 amino acids. The CDR3 reads CASSSTGGAPYNEQFF. CDR3 sequence (DNA): TGTGCCAGCAGCTCAACCGGGGGGGCCCCCTACAATGAGCAGTTCTTC.

J is TRBJ1-5 and V is TRBV6-5; perhaps TRBD1 as D (6 bases). This CDR3 contains 15 residues. Germline loops: CDR1 MNHEY, CDR2 SVGAGI. V shed 6 bases and J shed 0 bases, with 12 bases lying between them. As DNA, the CDR3 is TGTGCCAGCAGCCGGACAGAGGATAGCAATCAGCCCCAGCATTTT. Its protein is CASSRTEDSNQPQHF.

This clone came up once. The J gene is TRBJ1-2, the V gene TRBV3-1 (or the pseudogene TRBV3-2); D is unclear. Deletions cut 1 base from V and 0 bases from J, with 12 bases between. CDR1 and CDR2 from the germline V gene are LGHDT and YNNKEL (reference sequence). This CDR3 spans 16 amino acids. The CDR3 reads CASSQVGEGPNYGYTF. CDR3 nucleotide sequence: TGTGCCAGCAGCCAAGTTGGGGAGGGTCCTAACTATGGCTACACCTTC.

Points on this clone: Other DNA sequences in this specimen translate into the identical CDR3. The DNA of the CDR3 is TGTGCCAGCAGCCAAGACGGTGAGACCCAGTACTTC. Encoded protein: CASSQDGETQYF. The chain employs TRBV3-1 (or the pseudogene TRBV3-2) and TRBJ2-5, with D uncertain. CDR3 size: 12 residues. Germline values: CDR1 LGHDT, CDR2 YNNKEL (reference sequence). Trimming left V 0 bases short and J 5 bases short, with 4 bases between.

The rearrangement joins TRBV6-5 to TRBJ1-5; possibly TRBD1 for D (5 bases). CDR3 length: 14 amino acids. Germline-derived CDR1 and CDR2 are MNHEY and SVGAGI. V was shortened by 8 bases and J by 1 base, with 12 bases between the two germline ends. CDR3 coding DNA: TGTGCCAGCCGCCAGGGATCCAGCAATCAGCCCCAGCATTTT. This codes for CASRQGSSNQPQHF.